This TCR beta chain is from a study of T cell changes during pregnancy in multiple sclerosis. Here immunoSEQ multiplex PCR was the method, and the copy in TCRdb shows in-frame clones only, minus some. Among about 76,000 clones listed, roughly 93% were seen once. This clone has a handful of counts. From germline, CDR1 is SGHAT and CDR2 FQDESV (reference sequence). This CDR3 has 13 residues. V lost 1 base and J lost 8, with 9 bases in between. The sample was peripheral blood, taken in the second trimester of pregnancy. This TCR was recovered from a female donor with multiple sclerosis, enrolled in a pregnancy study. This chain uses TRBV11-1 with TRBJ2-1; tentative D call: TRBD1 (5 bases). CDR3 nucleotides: TGTGCCAGCAGCTTAGACAGGATCGATGAGCAGTTCTTC. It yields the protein CASSLDRIDEQFF.